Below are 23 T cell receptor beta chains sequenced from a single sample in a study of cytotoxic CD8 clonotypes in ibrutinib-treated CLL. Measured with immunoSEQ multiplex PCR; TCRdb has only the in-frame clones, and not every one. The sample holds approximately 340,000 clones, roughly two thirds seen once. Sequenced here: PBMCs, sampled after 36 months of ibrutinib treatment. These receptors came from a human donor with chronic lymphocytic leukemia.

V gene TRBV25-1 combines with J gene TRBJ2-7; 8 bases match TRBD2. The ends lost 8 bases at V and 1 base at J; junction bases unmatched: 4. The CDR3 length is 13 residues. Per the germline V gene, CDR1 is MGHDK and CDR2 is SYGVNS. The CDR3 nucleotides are TGTGCCAGCGGTAGCGGGAAATCCTACGAGCAGTACTTC. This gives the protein CASGSGKSYEQYF.

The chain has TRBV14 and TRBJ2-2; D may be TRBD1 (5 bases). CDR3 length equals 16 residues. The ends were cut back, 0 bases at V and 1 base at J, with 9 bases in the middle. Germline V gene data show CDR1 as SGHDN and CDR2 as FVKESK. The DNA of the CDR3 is TGTGCCAGCAGCCAAGAACGAGACAGGAACACCGGGGAGCTGTTTTTT. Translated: CASSQERDRNTGELFF.

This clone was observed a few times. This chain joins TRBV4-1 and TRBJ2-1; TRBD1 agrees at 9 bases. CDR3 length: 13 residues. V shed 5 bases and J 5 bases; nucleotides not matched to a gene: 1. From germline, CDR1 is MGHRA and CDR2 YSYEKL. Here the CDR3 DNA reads TGCGCCAGCAGCAGGGACAGGGACAATGAGCAGTTCTTC. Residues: CASSRDRDNEQFF.

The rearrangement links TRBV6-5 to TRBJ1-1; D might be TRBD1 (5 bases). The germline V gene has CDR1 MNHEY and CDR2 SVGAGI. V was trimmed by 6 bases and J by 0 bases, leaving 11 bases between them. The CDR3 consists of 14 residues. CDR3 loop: CASSNRPLNTEAFF. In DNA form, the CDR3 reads TGTGCCAGCAGCAACAGGCCATTGAACACTGAAGCTTTCTTT.

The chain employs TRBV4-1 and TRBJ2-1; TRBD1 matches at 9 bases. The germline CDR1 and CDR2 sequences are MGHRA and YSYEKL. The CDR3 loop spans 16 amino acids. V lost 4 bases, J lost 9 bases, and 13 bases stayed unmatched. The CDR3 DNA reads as TGCGCCAGCAGCCGAGGGACAGGGACGCCACCGGGTGAGCAGTTCTTC. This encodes CASSRGTGTPPGEQFF.

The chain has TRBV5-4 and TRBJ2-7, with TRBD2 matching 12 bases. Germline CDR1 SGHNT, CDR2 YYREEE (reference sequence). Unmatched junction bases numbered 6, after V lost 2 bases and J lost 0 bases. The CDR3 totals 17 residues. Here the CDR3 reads CASSFGLAGGSSYEQYF. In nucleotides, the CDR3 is TGTGCCAGCAGCTTTGGGCTAGCGGGGGGGAGCTCCTACGAGCAGTACTTC. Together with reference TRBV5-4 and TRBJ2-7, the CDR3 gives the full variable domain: ETGVTQSPTHLIKTRGQQVTLRCSSQSGHNTVSWYQQALGQGPQFIFQYYREEENGRGNFPPRFSGLQFPNYSSELNVNALELDDSALYLCASSFGLAGGSSYEQYFGPGTRLTVT.

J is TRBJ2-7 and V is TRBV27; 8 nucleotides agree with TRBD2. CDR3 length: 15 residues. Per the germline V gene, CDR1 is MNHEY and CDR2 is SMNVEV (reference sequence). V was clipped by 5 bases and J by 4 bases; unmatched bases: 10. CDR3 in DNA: TGTGCCAGCAGTAGGTCGGGGGGGCGCGGGTACGAGCAGTACTTC. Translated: CASSRSGGRGYEQYF.

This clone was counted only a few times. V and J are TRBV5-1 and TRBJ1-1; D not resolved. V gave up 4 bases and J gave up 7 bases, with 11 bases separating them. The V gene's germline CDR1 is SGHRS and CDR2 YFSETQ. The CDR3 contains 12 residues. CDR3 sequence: CASSETGVEAFF. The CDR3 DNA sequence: TGCGCCAGCAGCGAGACCGGAGTTGAAGCTTTCTTT.

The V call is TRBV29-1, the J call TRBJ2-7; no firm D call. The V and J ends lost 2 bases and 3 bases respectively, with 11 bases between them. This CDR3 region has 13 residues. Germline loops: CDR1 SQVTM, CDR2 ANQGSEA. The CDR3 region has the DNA TGCAGCGTTGAAACGGACGAGGACTACGAGCAGTACTTC. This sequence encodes CSVETDEDYEQYF.

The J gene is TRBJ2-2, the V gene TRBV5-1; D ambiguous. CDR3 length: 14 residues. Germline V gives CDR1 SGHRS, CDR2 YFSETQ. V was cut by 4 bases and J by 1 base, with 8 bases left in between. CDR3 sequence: CASSDLWNTGELFF. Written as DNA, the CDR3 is TGCGCCAGCAGCGATCTTTGGAACACCGGGGAGCTGTTTTTT.

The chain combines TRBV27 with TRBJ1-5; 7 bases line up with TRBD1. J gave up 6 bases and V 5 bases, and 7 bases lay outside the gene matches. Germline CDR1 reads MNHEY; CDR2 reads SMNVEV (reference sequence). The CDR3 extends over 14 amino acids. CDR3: CASSPTGSSQPQHF. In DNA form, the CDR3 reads TGTGCCAGCAGTCCGACAGGGAGTAGTCAGCCCCAGCATTTT.

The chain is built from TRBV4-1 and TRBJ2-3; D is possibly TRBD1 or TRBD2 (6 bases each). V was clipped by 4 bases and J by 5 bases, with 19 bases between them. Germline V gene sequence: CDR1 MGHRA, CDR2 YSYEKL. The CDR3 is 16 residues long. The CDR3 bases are TGCGCCAGCAGCCGCCTACTCCCCGGGGGCTTAGATACGCAGTATTTT. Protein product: CASSRLLPGGLDTQYF.

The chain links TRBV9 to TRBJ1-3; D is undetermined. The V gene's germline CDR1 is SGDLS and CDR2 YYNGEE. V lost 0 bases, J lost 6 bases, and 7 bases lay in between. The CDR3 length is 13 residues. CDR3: CASSVDRPNTIYF. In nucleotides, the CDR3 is TGTGCCAGCAGCGTAGACCGGCCAAACACCATATATTTT.

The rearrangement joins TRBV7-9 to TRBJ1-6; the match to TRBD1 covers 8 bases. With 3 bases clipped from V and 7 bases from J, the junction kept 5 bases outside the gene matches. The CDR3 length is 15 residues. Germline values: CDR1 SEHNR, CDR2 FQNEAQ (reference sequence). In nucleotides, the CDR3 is TGTGCCAGCAGCTTCCTTGGACAGGGCAATTCACCCCTCCACTTT. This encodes CASSFLGQGNSPLHF.

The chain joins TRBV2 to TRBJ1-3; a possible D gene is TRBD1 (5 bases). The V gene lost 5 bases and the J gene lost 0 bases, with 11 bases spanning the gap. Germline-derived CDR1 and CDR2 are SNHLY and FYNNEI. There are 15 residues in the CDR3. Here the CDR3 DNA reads TGTGCCAGCAGTTTGGGACGGACCTCTGGAAACACCATATATTTT. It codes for CASSLGRTSGNTIYF.

CDR3 in DNA: TGTGCCAGCAGCTTGGGGACAGTCGGCATTCAGTACTTC. It translates to CASSLGTVGIQYF. The chain couples TRBV13 to TRBJ2-4; 7 bases are shared with TRBD1. The CDR3 length is 13 residues. CDR1 is PRHDT, CDR2 FYEKMQ, per germline (reference sequence). V gave up 3 bases and J gave up 9 bases; unmatched junction bases: 5.

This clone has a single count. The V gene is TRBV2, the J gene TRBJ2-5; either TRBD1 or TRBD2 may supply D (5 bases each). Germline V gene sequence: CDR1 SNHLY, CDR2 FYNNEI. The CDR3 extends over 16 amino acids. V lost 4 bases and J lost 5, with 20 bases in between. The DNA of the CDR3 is TGTGCCAGCAGTGGTTTTAGGGGACGGTCCACGGAGACCCAGTACTTC. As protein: CASSGFRGRSTETQYF.

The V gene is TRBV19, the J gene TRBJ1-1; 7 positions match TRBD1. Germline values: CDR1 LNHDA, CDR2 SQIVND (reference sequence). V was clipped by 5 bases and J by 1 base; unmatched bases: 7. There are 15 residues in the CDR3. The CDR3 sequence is CASSVRTGRNTEAFF. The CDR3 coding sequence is TGTGCCAGTAGTGTCCGGACAGGTCGGAACACTGAAGCTTTCTTT.

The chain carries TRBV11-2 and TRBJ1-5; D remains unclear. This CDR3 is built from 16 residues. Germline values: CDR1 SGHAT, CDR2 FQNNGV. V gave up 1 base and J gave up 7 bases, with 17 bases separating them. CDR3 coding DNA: TGTGCCAGCAGCTTAGGGGCTCTCGGGTCGTGGCAGCCCCAGCATTTT. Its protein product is CASSLGALGSWQPQHF.

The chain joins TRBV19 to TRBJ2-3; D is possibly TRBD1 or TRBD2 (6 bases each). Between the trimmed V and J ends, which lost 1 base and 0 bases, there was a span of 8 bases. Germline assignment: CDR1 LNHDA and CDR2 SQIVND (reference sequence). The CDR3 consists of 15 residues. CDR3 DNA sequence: TGTGCCAGTAGTATAGCGGGGGCCAGCACAGATACGCAGTATTTT. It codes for CASSIAGASTDTQYF.

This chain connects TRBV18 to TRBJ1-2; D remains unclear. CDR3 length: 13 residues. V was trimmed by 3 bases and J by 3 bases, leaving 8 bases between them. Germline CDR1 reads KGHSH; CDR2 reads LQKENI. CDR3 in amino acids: CASSPSGHYGYTF. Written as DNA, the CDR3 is TGTGCCAGCTCACCTTCCGGTCACTATGGCTACACCTTC. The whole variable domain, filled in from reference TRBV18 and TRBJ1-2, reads NAGVMQNPRHLVRRRGQEARLRCSPMKGHSHVYWYRQLPEEGLKFMVYLQKENIIDESGMPKERFSAEFPKEGPSILRIQQVVRGDSAAYFCASSPSGHYGYTFGSGTRLTVV.

The CDR3 nucleotides read TGTGCCAGCAGCCTGGGGTTCTATAATGAAAAACTGTTTTTT. It is translated as CASSLGFYNEKLFF. V gene TRBV7-2 combines with J gene TRBJ1-4, with D unclear. Germline-derived CDR1 and CDR2 are SGHTA and FQGNSA. V lost 5 bases and J lost 4, with 11 bases in between. This CDR3 region has 14 residues.

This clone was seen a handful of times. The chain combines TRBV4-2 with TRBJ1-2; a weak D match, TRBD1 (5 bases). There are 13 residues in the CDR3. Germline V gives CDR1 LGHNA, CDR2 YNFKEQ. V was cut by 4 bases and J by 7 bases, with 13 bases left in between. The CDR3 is CASSPMDKIGYTF. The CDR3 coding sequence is TGTGCCAGCAGCCCTATGGACAAGATTGGCTACACCTTC.